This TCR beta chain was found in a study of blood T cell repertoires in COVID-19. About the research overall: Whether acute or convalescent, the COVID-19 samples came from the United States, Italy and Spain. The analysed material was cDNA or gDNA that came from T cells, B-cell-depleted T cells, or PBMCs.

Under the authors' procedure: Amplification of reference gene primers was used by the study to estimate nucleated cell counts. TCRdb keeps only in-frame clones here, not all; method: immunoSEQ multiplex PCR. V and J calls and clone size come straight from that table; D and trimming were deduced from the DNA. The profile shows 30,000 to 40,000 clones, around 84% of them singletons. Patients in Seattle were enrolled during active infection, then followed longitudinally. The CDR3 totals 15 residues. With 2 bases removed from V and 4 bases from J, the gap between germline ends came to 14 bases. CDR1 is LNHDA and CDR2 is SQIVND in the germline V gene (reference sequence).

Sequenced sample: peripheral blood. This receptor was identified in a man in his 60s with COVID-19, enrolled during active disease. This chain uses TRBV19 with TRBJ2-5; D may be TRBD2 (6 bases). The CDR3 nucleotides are TGTGCCAGTAGTATAAACGGGAGAACGGGAGAGACCCAGTACTTC. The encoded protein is CASSINGRTGETQYF.